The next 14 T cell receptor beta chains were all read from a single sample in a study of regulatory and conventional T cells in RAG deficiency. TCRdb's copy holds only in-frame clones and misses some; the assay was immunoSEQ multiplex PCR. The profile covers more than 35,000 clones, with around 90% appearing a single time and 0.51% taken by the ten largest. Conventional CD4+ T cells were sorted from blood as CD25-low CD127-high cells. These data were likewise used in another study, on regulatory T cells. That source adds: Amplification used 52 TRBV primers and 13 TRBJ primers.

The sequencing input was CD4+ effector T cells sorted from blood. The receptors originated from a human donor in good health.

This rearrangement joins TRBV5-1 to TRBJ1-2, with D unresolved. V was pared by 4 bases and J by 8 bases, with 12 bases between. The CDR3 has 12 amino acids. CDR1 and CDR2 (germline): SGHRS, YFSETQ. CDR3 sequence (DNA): TGCGCCAGCAGCATTAACACCGTCGGCTACACCTTC. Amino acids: CASSINTVGYTF.

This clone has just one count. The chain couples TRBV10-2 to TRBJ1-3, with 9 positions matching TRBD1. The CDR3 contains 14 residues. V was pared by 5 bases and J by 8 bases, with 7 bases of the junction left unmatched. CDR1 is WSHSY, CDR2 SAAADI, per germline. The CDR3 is CASSPQGAGDTIYF. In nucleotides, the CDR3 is TGCGCCAGCAGTCCACAGGGGGCTGGCGACACCATATATTTT.

CDR3 residues: CSGANDTYQETQYF. CDR3 in DNA: TGCAGCGGCGCTAATGACACGTACCAAGAGACCCAGTACTTC. The V gene is TRBV29-1, the J gene TRBJ2-5, with D hard to call. The ends were cut back, 7 bases at V and 0 bases at J, with 15 bases in the middle. Germline CDR1 SQVTM, CDR2 ANQGSEA. The CDR3 contains 14 residues.

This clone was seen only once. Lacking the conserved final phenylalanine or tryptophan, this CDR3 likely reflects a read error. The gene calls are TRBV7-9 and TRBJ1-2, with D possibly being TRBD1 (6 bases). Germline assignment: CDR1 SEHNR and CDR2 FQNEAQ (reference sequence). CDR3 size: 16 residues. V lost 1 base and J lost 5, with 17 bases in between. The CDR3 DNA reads TGTGCCAGCAGCTTAGACCGGGGGGCAGAGGGGTATGGCTACACCCTC. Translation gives CASSLDRGAEGYGYTL.

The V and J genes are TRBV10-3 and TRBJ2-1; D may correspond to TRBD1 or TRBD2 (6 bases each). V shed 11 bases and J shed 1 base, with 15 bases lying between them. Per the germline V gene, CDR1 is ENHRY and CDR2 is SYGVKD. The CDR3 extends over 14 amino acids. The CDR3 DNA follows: TGTGCCGCGAAGGGGGACTCATCCTACAATGAGCAGTTCTTC. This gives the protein CAAKGDSSYNEQFF.

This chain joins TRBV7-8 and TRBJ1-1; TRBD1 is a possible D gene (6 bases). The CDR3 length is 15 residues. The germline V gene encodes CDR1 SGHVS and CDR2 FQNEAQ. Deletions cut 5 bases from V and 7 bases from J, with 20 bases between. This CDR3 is CASSPLGGTTLEAFF. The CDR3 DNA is TGTGCCAGCAGCCCCTTGGGGGGGACAACCCTTGAAGCTTTCTTT.

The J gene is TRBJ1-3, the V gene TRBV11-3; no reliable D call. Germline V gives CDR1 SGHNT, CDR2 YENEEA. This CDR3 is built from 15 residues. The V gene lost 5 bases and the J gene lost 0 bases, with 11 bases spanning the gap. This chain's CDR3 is CASSQSRYSGNTIYF. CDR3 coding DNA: TGTGCCAGCAGCCAAAGTCGTTACTCTGGAAACACCATATATTTT.

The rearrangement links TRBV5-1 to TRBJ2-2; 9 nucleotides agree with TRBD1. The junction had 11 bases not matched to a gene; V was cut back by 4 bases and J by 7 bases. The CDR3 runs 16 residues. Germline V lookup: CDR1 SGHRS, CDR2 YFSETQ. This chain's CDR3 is CASSTPRDRALGELFF. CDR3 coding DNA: TGCGCCAGCAGCACACCCCGGGACAGGGCACTCGGGGAGCTGTTTTTT.

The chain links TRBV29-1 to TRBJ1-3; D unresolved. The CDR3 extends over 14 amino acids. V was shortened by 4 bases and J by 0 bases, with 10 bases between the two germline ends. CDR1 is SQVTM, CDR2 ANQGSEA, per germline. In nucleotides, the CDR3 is TGCAGCGTTGTACTGGGCGGCTCTGGAAACACCATATATTTT. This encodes CSVVLGGSGNTIYF.

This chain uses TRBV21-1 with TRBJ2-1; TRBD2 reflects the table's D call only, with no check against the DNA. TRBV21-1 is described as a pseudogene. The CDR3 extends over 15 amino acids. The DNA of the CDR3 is TGTGCCAGCAGTCTAAGGTGGCGGGGGGACAATGAGCAGTTCTTC. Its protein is CASSLRWRGDNEQFF.

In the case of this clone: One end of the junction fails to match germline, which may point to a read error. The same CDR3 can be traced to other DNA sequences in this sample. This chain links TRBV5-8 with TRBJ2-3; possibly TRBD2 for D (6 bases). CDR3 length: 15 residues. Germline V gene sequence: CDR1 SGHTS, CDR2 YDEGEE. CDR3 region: CASSPRAGRTDTQYF. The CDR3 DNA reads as TGTGCCAGCAGCCCTCGGGCGGGACGCACGGATACGCAGTATTTT.

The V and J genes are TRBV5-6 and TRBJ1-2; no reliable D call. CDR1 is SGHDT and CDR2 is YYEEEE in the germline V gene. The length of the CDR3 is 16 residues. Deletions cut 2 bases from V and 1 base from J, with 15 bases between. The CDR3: CASSFPPGYINYGYTF. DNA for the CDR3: TGTGCCAGCAGCTTTCCCCCAGGATATATTAACTATGGCTACACCTTC. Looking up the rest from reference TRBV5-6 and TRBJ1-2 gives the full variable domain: DAGVTQSPTHLIKTRGQQVTLRCSPKSGHDTVSWYQQALGQGPQFIFQYYEEEERQRGNFPDRFSGHQFPNYSSELNVNALLLGDSALYLCASSFPPGYINYGYTFGSGTRLTVV.

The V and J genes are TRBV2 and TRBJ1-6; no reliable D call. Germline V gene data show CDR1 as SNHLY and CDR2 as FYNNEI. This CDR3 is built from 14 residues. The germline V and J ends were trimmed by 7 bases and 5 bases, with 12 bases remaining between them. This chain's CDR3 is CASTRSQNNSPLHF. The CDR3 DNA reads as TGTGCCAGCACCCGCTCACAGAATAATTCACCCCTCCACTTT. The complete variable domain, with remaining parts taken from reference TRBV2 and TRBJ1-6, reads EPEVTQTPSHQVTQMGQEVILRCVPISNHLYFYWYRQILGQKVEFLVSFYNNEISEKSEIFDDQFSVERPDGSNFTLKIRSTKLEDSAMYFCASTRSQNNSPLHFGNGTRLTVT.

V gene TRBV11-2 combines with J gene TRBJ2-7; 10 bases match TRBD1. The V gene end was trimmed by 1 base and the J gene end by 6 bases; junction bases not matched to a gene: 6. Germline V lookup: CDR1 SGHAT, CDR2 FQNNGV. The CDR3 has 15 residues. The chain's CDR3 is CASSLVGGQGSEQYF. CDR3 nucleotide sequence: TGTGCCAGCAGCTTAGTGGGGGGACAGGGGAGCGAGCAGTACTTC.